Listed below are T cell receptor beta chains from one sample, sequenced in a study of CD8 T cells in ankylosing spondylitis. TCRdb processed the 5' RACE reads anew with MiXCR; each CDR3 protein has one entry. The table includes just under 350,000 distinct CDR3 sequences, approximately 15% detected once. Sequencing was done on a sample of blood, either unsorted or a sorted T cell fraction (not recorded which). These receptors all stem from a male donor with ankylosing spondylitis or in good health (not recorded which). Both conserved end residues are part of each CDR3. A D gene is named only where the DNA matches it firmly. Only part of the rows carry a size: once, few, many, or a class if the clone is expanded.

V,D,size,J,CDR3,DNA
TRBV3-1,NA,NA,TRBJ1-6,CASSARDARNSPLHF,TGTGCCAGCAGCGCCCGGGACGCGCGTAATTCACCCCTCCACTTT
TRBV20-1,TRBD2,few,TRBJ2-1,CSARWKAGGNYNEQFF,TGCAGTGCTAGATGGAAAGCGGGAGGGAATTACAATGAGCAGTTCTTC
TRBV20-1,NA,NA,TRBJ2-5,CSANRPEGETQYF,TGCAGTGCTAATCGGCCCGAAGGGGAGACCCAGTACTTC
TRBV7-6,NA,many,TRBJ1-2,CASSLAPGANYGYTF,TGTGCCAGCAGCTTAGCGCCAGGGGCTAACTATGGCTACACCTTC
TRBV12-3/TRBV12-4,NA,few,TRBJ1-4,CASSHPTGRRKLFF,TGTGCCAGCAGTCATCCTACCGGGAGGCGAAAACTGTTTTTT
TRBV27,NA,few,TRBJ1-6,CASSPRPLSGVSPLHF,TGTGCCAGCAGTCCAAGGCCATTGAGCGGCGTTTCACCCCTCCACTTT
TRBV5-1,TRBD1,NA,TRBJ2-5,CASSYGTGRETQYF,TGCGCCAGCAGCTATGGGACAGGGAGGGAGACCCAGTACTTC
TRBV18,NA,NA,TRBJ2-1,CASSQRKVGEQFF,TGTGCCAGCTCACAGAGGAAGGTGGGTGAGCAGTTCTTC
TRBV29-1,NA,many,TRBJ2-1,CSARDLYNEQFF,TGCAGCGCCCGGGACCTGTACAATGAGCAGTTCTTC
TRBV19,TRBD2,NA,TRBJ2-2,CASSKTSWGTGELFF,TGTGCCAGTAGTAAGACTAGCTGGGGCACCGGGGAGCTGTTTTTT
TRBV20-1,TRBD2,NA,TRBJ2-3,CSADGTSGTGVDTQYF,TGCAGTGCTGATGGGACTAGCGGAACCGGGGTAGATACGCAGTATTTT
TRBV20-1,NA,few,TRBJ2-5,CSMTLGAGVETQYF,TGCAGTATGACCCTGGGGGCGGGAGTTGAGACCCAGTACTTC
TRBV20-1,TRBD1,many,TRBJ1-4,CSAGPGQTNEKLFF,TGCAGTGCTGGACCGGGACAGACTAATGAAAAACTGTTTTTT
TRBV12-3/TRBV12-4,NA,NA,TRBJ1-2,CASSLAYYGYTF,TGTGCCAGCAGTTTGGCTTACTATGGCTACACCTTC
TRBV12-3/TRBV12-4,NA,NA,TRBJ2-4,CASSFEGGNIQYF,TGTGCCAGCAGTTTCGAGGGTGGGAACATTCAGTACTTC
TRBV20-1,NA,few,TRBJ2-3,CSAVDGGFTDTQYF,TGCAGTGCCGTTGATGGAGGCTTCACAGATACGCAGTATTTT
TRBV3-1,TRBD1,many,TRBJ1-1,CASSPGGLITEAFF,TGTGCCAGCAGCCCAGGGGGCCTCATCACTGAAGCTTTCTTT
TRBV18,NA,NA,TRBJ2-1,CASSPPDGSSYNEQFF,TGTGCCAGCTCACCACCTGACGGGAGCTCCTACAATGAGCAGTTCTTC
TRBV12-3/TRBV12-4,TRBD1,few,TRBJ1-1,CASRHRGRTEAFF,TGTGCCAGCAGACACAGGGGGCGAACTGAAGCTTTCTTT
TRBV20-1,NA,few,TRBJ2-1,CSATTGHEQFF,TGCAGTGCTACCACAGGGCATGAGCAGTTCTTC
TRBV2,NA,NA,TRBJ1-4,CASRNRVGDEKLFF,TGTGCCAGCAGGAACAGGGTCGGGGATGAAAAACTGTTTTTT
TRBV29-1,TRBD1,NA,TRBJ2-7,CSADRGPGEQYF,TGCAGCGCGGACAGGGGCCCGGGCGAGCAGTACTTC
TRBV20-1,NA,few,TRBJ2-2,CSAERWGARTGELFF,TGCAGTGCGGAGAGGTGGGGGGCGAGGACCGGGGAGCTGTTTTTT
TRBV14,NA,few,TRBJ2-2,CASSQELPGRTGELFF,TGTGCCAGCAGCCAAGAACTCCCCGGACGCACCGGGGAGCTGTTTTTT
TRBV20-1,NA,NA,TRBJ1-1,CSASWLNTEAFF,TGCAGTGCTAGCTGGTTGAACACTGAAGCTTTCTTT
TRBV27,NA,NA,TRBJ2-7,CASRPQGSRLEQYF,TGTGCCAGCAGACCACAGGGCTCTAGGCTCGAGCAGTACTTC
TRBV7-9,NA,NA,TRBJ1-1,CASSQGSREAFF,TGTGCCAGCAGCCAAGGGTCTCGAGAAGCTTTCTTT
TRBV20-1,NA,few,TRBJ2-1,CSATGTHRVDEQFF,TGCAGTGCTACCGGGACCCACCGGGTCGATGAGCAGTTCTTC
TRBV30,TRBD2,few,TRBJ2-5,CAWSAAGGGETQYF,TGTGCCTGGAGTGCTGCGGGGGGAGGGGAGACCCAGTACTTC
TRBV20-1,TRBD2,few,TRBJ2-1,CSASRGRGDRANEQFF,TGCAGTGCTAGTCGAGGGCGGGGGGACCGGGCCAATGAGCAGTTCTTC
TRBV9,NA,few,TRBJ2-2,CASSREAGPPGELFF,TGTGCCAGCAGCCGTGAGGCCGGGCCCCCCGGGGAGCTGTTTTTT
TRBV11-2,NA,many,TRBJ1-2,CASSPGPGRWGYTF,TGTGCCAGCAGCCCCGGTCCAGGGCGATGGGGCTACACCTTC
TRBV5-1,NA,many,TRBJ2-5,CASSIRDPALETQYF,TGCGCCAGCAGCATCCGGGACCCAGCGTTGGAGACCCAGTACTTC
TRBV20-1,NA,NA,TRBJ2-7,CSARIGLTYEQYF,TGCAGTGCTCGGATAGGGTTAACCTACGAGCAGTACTTC
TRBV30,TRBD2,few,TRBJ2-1,CAWSAGLGPNYNEQFF,TGTGCCTGGAGTGCAGGACTAGGCCCAAACTACAATGAGCAGTTCTTC
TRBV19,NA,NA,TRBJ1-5,CASSIVSADNQPQHF,TGTGCCAGTAGTATTGTGTCGGCAGACAATCAGCCCCAGCATTTT
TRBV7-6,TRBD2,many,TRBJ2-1,CASSLRGRTSGGANEQFF,TGTGCCAGCAGCTTACGGGGAAGGACTAGCGGGGGGGCTAATGAGCAGTTCTTC
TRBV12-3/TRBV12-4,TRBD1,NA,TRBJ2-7,CASRVGQAAYEQYF,TGTGCCAGCAGGGTTGGACAGGCCGCCTACGAGCAGTACTTC
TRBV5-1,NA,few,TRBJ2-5,CASSTTLETQYF,TGCGCCAGCAGCACGACCTTGGAGACCCAGTACTTC
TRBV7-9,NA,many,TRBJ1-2,CASSFPGRPYGYTF,TGTGCCAGCAGCTTCCCCGGACGGCCCTATGGCTACACCTTC
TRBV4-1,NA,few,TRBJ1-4,CASSQREGKLFF,TGCGCCAGCAGCCAGAGAGAGGGGAAACTGTTTTTT
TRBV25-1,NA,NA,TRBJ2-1,CASSEGGEQFF,TGTGCCAGCAGTGAAGGGGGAGAGCAGTTCTTC
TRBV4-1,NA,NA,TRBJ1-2,CASSQVQRQDNYGYTF,TGCGCCAGCAGCCAAGTTCAGAGACAGGATAACTATGGCTACACCTTC
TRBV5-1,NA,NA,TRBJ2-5,CASSLVSVEGETQYF,TGCGCCAGCAGCTTGGTCAGCGTGGAGGGAGAGACCCAGTACTTC
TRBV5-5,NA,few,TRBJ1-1,CASSLEGRMTEAFF,TGTGCCAGCAGCCTGGAGGGTAGAATGACTGAAGCTTTCTTT
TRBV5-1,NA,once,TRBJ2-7,CASTSGAPDEQYF,TGCGCCAGCACCTCGGGGGCGCCCGACGAGCAGTACTTC
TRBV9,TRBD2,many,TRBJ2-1,CASSVGGLENEQFF,TGTGCCAGCAGCGTTGGGGGACTAGAGAATGAGCAGTTCTTC
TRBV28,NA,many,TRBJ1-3,CASSFSGRYTIYF,TGTGCCAGCAGTTTTTCAGGCCGTTACACCATATATTTT
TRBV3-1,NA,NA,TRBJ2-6,CASSQGNSGVNVLTF,TGTGCCAGCAGCCAAGGGAACTCTGGGGTCAACGTCCTGACTTTC
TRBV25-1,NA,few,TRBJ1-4,CASSEYKGGDEKLFF,TGTGCCAGCAGTGAATACAAGGGAGGGGATGAAAAACTGTTTTTT
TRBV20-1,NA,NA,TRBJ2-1,CSAGGFEQFF,TGCAGTGCTGGGGGTTTTGAGCAGTTCTTC
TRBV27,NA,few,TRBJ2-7,CASSQRGKGEQYF,TGTGCCAGCAGTCAAAGAGGGAAGGGCGAGCAGTACTTC
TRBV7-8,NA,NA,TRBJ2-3,CASSLKVEDTQYF,TGTGCCAGCAGCTTAAAGGTCGAAGATACGCAGTATTTT
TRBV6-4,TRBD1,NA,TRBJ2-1,CASSDSDREPYNEQFF,TGTGCCAGCAGTGACTCGGACAGGGAACCCTACAATGAGCAGTTCTTC
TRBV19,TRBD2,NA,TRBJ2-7,CASSIGLAGGEQYF,TGTGCCAGTAGTATCGGGCTAGCGGGAGGCGAGCAGTACTTC
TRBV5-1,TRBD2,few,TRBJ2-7,CASSLDAPTGGAYEQYF,TGCGCCAGCAGCTTGGATGCCCCTACGGGAGGTGCCTACGAGCAGTACTTC
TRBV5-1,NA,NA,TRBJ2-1,CASSSSLRSSYNEQFF,TGCGCCAGCAGTTCTTCTCTCAGGAGCTCCTACAATGAGCAGTTCTTC
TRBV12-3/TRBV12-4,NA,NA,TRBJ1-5,CASSSSGRGRNQPQHF,TGTGCCAGCAGTTCCTCAGGTAGAGGTCGGAATCAGCCCCAGCATTTT
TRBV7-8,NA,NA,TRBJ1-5,CASKLGASNQPQHF,TGTGCCAGCAAGTTAGGGGCTAGCAATCAGCCCCAGCATTTT